The 3 T cell receptor beta chains below all came from one sample that was sequenced in a study of T cells in Graves' hyperthyroidism and ophthalmopathy. TCR beta CDR3 sequences were amplified from RNA transcripts. Initially, a first-round RT-PCR of the TCR CDR3 employed the HTBI primer set. TCRdb passed the multiplex PCR reads through MiXCR, listing each CDR3 protein once. The repertoire holds about 340,000 distinct CDR3 sequences, with over 20% as singletons. The source material was blood. These receptors were taken from a woman aged 50 to 60 with Graves' hyperthyroidism.

There are many counts of this clonotype. The rearrangement links TRBV2 to TRBJ2-5, with no clear D. This CDR3 comprises 12 residues. With 10 bases removed from V and 7 bases from J, the gap between germline ends came to 16 bases. Germline V gene sequence: CDR1 SNHLY, CDR2 FYNNEI. CDR3 in amino acids: CATEDGIGTQYF. CDR3 bases: TGTGCCACCGAGGACGGCATTGGGACCCAGTACTTC.

The chain uses TRBV9 and TRBJ2-2; D perhaps matches TRBD1 (5 bases). CDR3 length: 17 residues. From germline, CDR1 is SGDLS and CDR2 YYNGEE. Between the trimmed V and J ends, which lost 2 bases and 1 base, there was a span of 15 bases. The CDR3 sequence: CASSVSKGRVNTGELFF. Written as DNA, the CDR3 is TGTGCCAGCAGCGTCTCTAAGGGCAGGGTGAACACCGGGGAGCTGTTTTTT.

This clonotype was seen many times. The CDR3 sequence is CASSPARGAQGYTF. CDR3 DNA: TGTGCCAGCAGCCCAGCTCGAGGCGCGCAGGGCTACACCTTC. The chain uses TRBV3-1 and TRBJ1-2; D gene unclear. The CDR3 length is 14 residues. The germline V gene encodes CDR1 LGHDT and CDR2 YNNKEL (reference sequence). Trimming removed 4 bases from V and 8 bases from J, with 17 bases in between.